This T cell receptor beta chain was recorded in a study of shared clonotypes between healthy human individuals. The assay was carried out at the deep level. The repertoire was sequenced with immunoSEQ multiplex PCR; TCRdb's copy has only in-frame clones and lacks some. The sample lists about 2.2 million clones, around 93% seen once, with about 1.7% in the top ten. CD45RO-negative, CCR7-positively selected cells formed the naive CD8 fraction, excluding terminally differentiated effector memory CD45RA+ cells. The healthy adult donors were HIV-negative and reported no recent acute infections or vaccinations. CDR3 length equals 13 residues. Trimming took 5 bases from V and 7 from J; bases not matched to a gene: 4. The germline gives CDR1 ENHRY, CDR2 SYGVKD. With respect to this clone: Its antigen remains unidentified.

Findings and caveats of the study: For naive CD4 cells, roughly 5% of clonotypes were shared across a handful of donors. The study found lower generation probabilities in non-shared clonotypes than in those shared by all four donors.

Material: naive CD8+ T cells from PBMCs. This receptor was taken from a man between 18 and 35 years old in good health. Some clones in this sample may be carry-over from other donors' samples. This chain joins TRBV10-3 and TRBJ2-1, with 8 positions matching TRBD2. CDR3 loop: CAISSGGGNEQFF. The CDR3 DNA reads TGTGCCATCAGTTCGGGAGGGGGGAATGAGCAGTTCTTC.